Detailed here is one T cell receptor beta chain. The data were obtained in a study of control samples from healthy donors and cancer patients. This table comes from immunoSEQ multiplex PCR, and its TCRdb copy is limited to in-frame clones, with some not included. The sample shows 130,000 or so clones, around 87% of them seen only once. Trimming stripped 2 bases from V and 4 bases from J, with 17 bases between. This CDR3 is 17 amino acids long. Germline-derived CDR1 and CDR2 are SGHVS and FNYEAQ. This receptor was obtained from a man in his 60s in good health. Sequenced: blood. The gene calls are TRBV7-6 and TRBJ2-2; perhaps D is TRBD1 or TRBD2 (6 bases each). The CDR3 reads CASSLYVTGATTGELFF. The CDR3 nucleotides are TGTGCCAGCAGCTTATATGTTACGGGGGCGACCACCGGGGAGCTGTTTTTT.